The sequence of this T cell receptor beta chain was determined in a study of T cell responses to AZD1222 COVID-19 vaccine. Whole-study results and caveats: Baseline testing showed seropositivity in only a handful of AZD1222 recipients.

Note on this clone: Antigen specificity is unknown.

The protocol was immunoSEQ multiplex PCR, while the TCRdb copy is restricted to in-frame clones and leaves out a portion. The table lists tens of thousands of clones, under 95% of them singletons. Trimming stripped 3 bases from V and 0 bases from J, with 9 bases between. CDR3 length: 14 amino acids. Per the germline V gene, CDR1 is SGHRS and CDR2 is YFSETQ. The rearrangement joins TRBV5-1 to TRBJ1-1; D not resolved. Sample: peripheral blood, taken on day 0 of MenACWY control vaccination. This TCR came from an adult in good health. The CDR3 region is CASSSEAMNTEAFF. Here the CDR3 DNA reads TGCGCCAGCAGCTCTGAAGCCATGAACACTGAAGCTTTCTTT.